The text below deals with one TCR beta chain. The data are from a study of blood T cell repertoires in COVID-19. For the study at large: Researchers got acute and convalescent COVID-19 samples from the United States, Italy and Spain. PBMCs, B-cell-depleted T cells, or T cells provided the cDNA or gDNA that made up the material.

Authors' processing steps: Nucleated cell counts were estimated from reference gene primer amplification. Data came from immunoSEQ multiplex PCR; TCRdb stores just in-frame clones and leaves some out. That table is the source of V, J and clone size, and D and trimming were worked out from the DNA. The table records around 26,000 clones, 70% to 90% of them present only once. Sequencing was performed on peripheral blood. The receptor's source is a human donor with active COVID-19. The donor label of this sample is uncertain.

In DNA form, the CDR3 reads TGTGCCAGCAGCTTAGGCCTCCGGACTAGCGGGAACAATGAGCAGTTCTTC. This gives the protein CASSLGLRTSGNNEQFF. The chain recombines TRBV13 with TRBJ2-1; 12 nucleotides line up with TRBD2. The length of the CDR3 is 17 residues. CDR1 is PRHDT and CDR2 is FYEKMQ in the germline V gene (reference sequence). The ends lost 0 bases at V and 5 bases at J; junction bases unmatched: 5.